This T cell receptor (beta chain) was sequenced during a study of blood T cell repertoires in COVID-19. For the study at large: Whether acute or convalescent, the COVID-19 samples came from the United States, Italy and Spain. PBMCs, B-cell-depleted T cells, or T cells were the source of the cDNA or gDNA that made up the material.

Germline V gives CDR1 WSHSY, CDR2 SAAADI. V trimming: 4 bases; J trimming: 2 bases; junction bases outside the gene matches: 4. The CDR3 runs 16 residues. As handled by the study authors: Reference gene primer amplification gave estimated nucleated cell counts. Produced via immunoSEQ multiplex PCR; TCRdb's table is partial and in-frame only. The V and J calls and clone size are taken from that table; D and trimming were inferred from the DNA. The sample lists a few hundred thousand clones; roughly 89% were seen once. The sample was peripheral blood. The source of this sequence is a woman in her thirties or forties who had recovered from COVID-19. J is TRBJ2-2 and V is TRBV10-2; 10 bases fit TRBD2. This chain's CDR3 is CASSVTSGTNTGELFF. CDR3 in DNA: TGCGCCAGCAGTGTAACTAGCGGGACCAACACCGGGGAGCTGTTTTTT.